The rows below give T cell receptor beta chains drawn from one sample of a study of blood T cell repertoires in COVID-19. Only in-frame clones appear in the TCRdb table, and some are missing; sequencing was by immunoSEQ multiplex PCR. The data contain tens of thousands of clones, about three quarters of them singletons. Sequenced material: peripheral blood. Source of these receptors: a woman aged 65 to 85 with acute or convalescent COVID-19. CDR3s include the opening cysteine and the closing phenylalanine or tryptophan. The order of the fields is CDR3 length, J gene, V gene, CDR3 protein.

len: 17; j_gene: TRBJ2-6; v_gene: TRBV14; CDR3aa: CASSRTGELSGANVLTF
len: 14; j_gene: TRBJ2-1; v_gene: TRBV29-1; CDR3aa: CSVEGGQGRNEQFF
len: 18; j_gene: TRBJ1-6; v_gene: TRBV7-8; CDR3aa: CASSLDSMGAGGHSPLHF
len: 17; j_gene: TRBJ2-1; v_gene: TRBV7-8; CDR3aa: CASSLPRREKPYNEQFF
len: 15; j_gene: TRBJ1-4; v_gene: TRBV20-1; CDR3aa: CSASDLGQGLEKLFF
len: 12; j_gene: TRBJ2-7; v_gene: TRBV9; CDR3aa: CASNTGGDPLDF
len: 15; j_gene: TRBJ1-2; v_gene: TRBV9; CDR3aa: CASSAGQGVPYGYTF
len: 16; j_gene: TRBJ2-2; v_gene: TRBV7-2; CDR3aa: CASSLDRRVNTGELFF
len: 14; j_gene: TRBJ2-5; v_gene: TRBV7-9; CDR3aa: CASSFWDSRETQYF
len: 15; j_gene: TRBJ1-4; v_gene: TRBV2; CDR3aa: CASSEVGTQNEKLFF
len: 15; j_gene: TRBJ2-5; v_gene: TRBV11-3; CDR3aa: CASSLSTGRQETQYF
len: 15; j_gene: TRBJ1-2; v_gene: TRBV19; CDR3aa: CASSILGQGNYGYTF
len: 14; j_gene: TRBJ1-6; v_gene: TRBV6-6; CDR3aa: CASSPRGLDSPLHF
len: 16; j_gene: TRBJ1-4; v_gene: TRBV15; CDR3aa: CATSRSREGGREKLFF
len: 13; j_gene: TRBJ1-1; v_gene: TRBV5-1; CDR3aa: CASSSHRGTEAFF
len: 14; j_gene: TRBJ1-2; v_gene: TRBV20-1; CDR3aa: CSASRNRGKRGYTF
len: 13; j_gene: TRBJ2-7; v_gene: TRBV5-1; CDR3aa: CASSSKAVGEQYF
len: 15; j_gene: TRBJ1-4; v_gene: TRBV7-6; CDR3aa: CASSRTGGLNEKLFF
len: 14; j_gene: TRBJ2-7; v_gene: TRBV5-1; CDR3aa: CASSGRAGAYEQYF
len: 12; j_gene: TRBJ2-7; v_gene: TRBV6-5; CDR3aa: CASSYPGNEQYF
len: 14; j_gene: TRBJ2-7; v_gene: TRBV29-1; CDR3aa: CSVEVGLADYEQYF
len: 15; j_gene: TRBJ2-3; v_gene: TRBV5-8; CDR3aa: CASSAGTTSTDTQYF
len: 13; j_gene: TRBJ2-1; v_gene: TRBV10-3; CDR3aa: CATSGQGVNEQFF